These T cell receptor beta chains were read from a single sample in a study of beta chain features in type 1 diabetes. Assay: immunoSEQ multiplex PCR; the TCRdb copy retains only in-frame clones and omits some. The repertoire has 120,000 to 150,000 clones, 6.9% of them found once; the top ten carry about 1.5%. Sequenced sample: central memory CD4+ T cells from blood. All receptors come from a woman between 25 and 40 years old in good health. The CDR3 runs from the conserved cysteine through the conserved F or W. A D gene is named only where the DNA matches it firmly. Clone size is shown for a subset of rows, as once, few, many or a class of expanded clone.

DNA	CDR3	size	J	D	V
TGTGCCAGCTCACCATCGTCGGGTCAGCCCCAGCATTTT	CASSPSSGQPQHF	.	TRBJ1-5	.	TRBV18
TGTGCCAGTAGTGCCGACTCGGGACTAGCGGGAGTTGAGACCCAGTACTTC	CASSADSGLAGVETQYF	few	TRBJ2-5	TRBD2	TRBV19
TGTGCCAGCAGCTCCCTCCTCACAGATACGCAGTATTTT	CASSSLLTDTQYF	many	TRBJ2-3	.	TRBV7-3
TGTGCCAGCAGACAGACAGGAACACTGAACACTGAAGCTTTCTTT	CASRQTGTLNTEAFF	few	TRBJ1-1	.	TRBV28
TGTGCCAGCAGCCCGGGACTAGCTAACAATGAGCAGTTCTTC	CASSPGLANNEQFF	many	TRBJ2-1	TRBD2	TRBV7-2
TGCGCCAGCAGCACTTCAAGGAGCTCCTACGAGCAGTACTTC	CASSTSRSSYEQYF	many	TRBJ2-7	.	TRBV5-1
TGTGCCAGCTGCCCGGGACAGGGCTTCACTGAAGCTTTCTTT	CASCPGQGFTEAFF	few	TRBJ1-1	TRBD1	TRBV7-9
TGCAGCGTTGGCGACAGAGCTGGGGCCAACGTCCTGACTTTC	CSVGDRAGANVLTF	.	TRBJ2-6	.	TRBV29-1
TGCGCCAGCGGAGACAGGGGGCTTACAAATGAGCAGTTCTTC	CASGDRGLTNEQFF	few	TRBJ2-1	TRBD1	TRBV5-1
TGTGCCTGCCAGAACACCGGGGAGCTGTTTTTT	CACQNTGELFF	many	TRBJ2-2	.	TRBV30
TGTGCCAGCAGGGGCTGGGATACGCAGTATTTT	CASRGWDTQYF	many	TRBJ2-3	.	TRBV27
TGTGCCAGCTCCGTAGCAGCCCGGAACACTGAAGCTTTCTTT	CASSVAARNTEAFF	.	TRBJ1-1	.	TRBV18
TGTGCCAGCAGCGCCTGGACAGGGGCCGGGGAGCTGTTTTTT	CASSAWTGAGELFF	few	TRBJ2-2	TRBD1	TRBV7-9